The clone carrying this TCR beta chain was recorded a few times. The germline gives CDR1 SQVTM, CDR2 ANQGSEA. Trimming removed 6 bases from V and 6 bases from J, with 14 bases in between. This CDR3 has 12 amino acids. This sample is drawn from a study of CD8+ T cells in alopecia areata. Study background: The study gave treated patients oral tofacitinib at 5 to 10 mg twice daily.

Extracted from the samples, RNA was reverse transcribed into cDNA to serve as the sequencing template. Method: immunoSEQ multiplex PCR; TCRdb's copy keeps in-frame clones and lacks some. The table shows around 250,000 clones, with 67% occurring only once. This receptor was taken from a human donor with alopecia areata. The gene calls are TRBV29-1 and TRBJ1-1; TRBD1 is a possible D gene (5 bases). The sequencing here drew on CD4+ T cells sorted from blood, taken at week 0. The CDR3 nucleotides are TGCAGCGTCCCCGCTGGGACCGCTGAAGCTTTCTTT. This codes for CSVPAGTAEAFF.